This T cell receptor (beta chain) was sequenced for a study of T cell responses to AZD1222 COVID-19 vaccine. General observations from the study: Repertoires were obtained only post-peak T cell response.

Clones were sequenced by immunoSEQ multiplex PCR, and TCRdb holds only the in-frame ones, with some missing. Of 90,000 to 120,000 clones in the sample, around 90% were seen once. Details on this clone: Its antigen remains unidentified.

This material consisted of peripheral blood, taken on day 0 of AZD1222 vaccination. This TCR derives from an adult in good health.

The CDR3 region is CASSSKQGAYGYTF. The CDR3 region has the DNA TGTGCCAGCAGCTCGAAACAGGGGGCGTATGGCTACACCTTC. The chain recombines TRBV5-5 with TRBJ1-2; 9 bases fit TRBD1. This CDR3 is 14 amino acids long. Unmatched junction bases numbered 5, after V lost 3 bases and J lost 5 bases. Germline CDR1 reads SGHKS; CDR2 reads YYEKEE (reference sequence).